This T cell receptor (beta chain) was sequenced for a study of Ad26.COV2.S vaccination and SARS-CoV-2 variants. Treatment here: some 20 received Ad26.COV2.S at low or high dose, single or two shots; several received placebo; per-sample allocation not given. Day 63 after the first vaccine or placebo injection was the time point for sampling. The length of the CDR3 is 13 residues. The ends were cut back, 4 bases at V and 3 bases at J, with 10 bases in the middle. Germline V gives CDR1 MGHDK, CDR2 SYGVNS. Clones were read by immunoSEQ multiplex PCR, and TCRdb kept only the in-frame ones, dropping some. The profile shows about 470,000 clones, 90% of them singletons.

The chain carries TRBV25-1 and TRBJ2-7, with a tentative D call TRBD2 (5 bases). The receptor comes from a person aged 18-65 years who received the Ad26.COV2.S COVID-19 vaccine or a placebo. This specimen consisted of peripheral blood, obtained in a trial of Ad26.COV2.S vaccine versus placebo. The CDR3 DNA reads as TGTGCCAGCAGTGCCTCTAGCCGCTACGAGCAGTACTTC. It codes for CASSASSRYEQYF.